These 12 T cell receptor beta chains were sequenced from one sample in a study of blood T cell repertoires in COVID-19. The method was immunoSEQ multiplex PCR; TCRdb's version includes in-frame clones alone and lacks a portion of them. The data hold a few hundred thousand clones, with about 79% observed a single time. Specimen: peripheral blood. These TCRs come from a man older than 75 with acute or convalescent COVID-19.

This chain connects TRBV5-1 to TRBJ2-6; D not certain. This CDR3 has 12 amino acids. Per germline, CDR1 SGHRS and CDR2 YFSETQ. The germline V and J ends were trimmed by 7 bases and 7 bases, with 9 bases remaining between them. CDR3 residues: CASSGRANVLTF. The CDR3 DNA is TGCGCCAGCTCTGGGCGTGCCAACGTCCTGACTTTC.

The J gene is TRBJ1-6, the V gene TRBV6-6; 7 positions agree with TRBD1. Germline V gene sequence: CDR1 MNHNY, CDR2 SVGAGI (reference sequence). The trim removed 5 bases at V and 8 bases at J, leaving 6 bases unmatched. The CDR3 is 14 residues long. CDR3 sequence: CASSETGPDSPLHF. The CDR3 DNA sequence: TGTGCCAGCAGTGAGACAGGGCCGGATTCACCCCTCCACTTT.

The V call is TRBV7-7, the J call TRBJ2-7, with D perhaps matching TRBD2 (5 bases). This CDR3 has 15 residues. V was cut by 3 bases and J by 2 bases, with 14 bases left in between. Per the germline V gene, CDR1 is SSHAT and CDR2 is FNYEAQ (reference sequence). CDR3 sequence reads: CASSFGEGGTYEQYF. CDR3 nucleotides: TGTGCCAGCAGCTTCGGGGAAGGAGGCACCTACGAGCAGTACTTC.

This rearrangement joins TRBV3-1 (or the pseudogene TRBV3-2) to TRBJ2-7; tentative D call: TRBD1 (6 bases). This CDR3 has 14 residues. The V gene's germline CDR1 is LGHDT and CDR2 YNNKEL (reference sequence). The V and J ends lost 4 bases and 5 bases respectively, with 15 bases between them. CDR3 coding DNA: TGTGCCAGCAGCCGAGTTCAGGGGAACAACGAGCAGTACTTC. Amino acids: CASSRVQGNNEQYF.

This chain links TRBV19 with TRBJ1-3, with D uncertain. The length of the CDR3 is 17 residues. V was clipped by 6 bases and J by 0 bases, with 18 bases between them. CDR1 is LNHDA, CDR2 SQIVND, per germline (reference sequence). The CDR3 DNA reads TGTGCCAGTAGGAGGCCGTCGGTAGCGACCTCTGGAAACACCATATATTTT. Translated, it gives CASRRPSVATSGNTIYF.

V usage is TRBV2 and J usage is TRBJ2-4; unclear D gene. V was clipped by 6 bases and J by 5 bases, with 11 bases between them. This CDR3 spans 13 amino acids. Germline V gene data show CDR1 as SNHLY and CDR2 as FYNNEI. The CDR3 DNA follows: TGTGCCAGCAGCCTTGAGGTCGAAAACATTCAGTACTTC. Its translation: CASSLEVENIQYF.

The genes are TRBV10-3 and TRBJ2-7; 8 nucleotides match TRBD1. The length of the CDR3 is 15 residues. The V gene's germline CDR1 is ENHRY and CDR2 SYGVKD. V gave up 3 bases and J gave up 6 bases; unmatched junction bases: 10. The chain's CDR3 is CAISDLGAGGTEQYF. The CDR3, as DNA: TGTGCCATCAGTGATCTGGGTGCAGGGGGCACCGAGCAGTACTTC.

This clone was seen only a few times. This chain links TRBV13 with TRBJ2-7; D uncertain. Germline lookup yields CDR1 PRHDT and CDR2 FYEKMQ (reference sequence). The CDR3 is 13 amino acids. V lost 3 bases and J 0 bases, leaving 6 bases between the germline ends. Here the CDR3 DNA reads TGTGCCAGCAGCTTTAAAATCTCCTACGAGCAGTACTTC. Encoded protein: CASSFKISYEQYF.

This clone has a single count. CDR3 protein: CASSEAGGLQAFF. The DNA of the CDR3 is TGTGCCAGCAGTGAAGCGGGGGGGCTACAAGCTTTCTTT. This sequence joins TRBV6-1 and TRBJ1-1, with D perhaps TRBD1 (6 bases). The length of the CDR3 is 13 residues. V lost 0 bases, J lost 9 bases, and 11 bases lay in between. The germline V gene encodes CDR1 MNHNS and CDR2 SASEGT.

The chain employs TRBV10-3 and TRBJ1-3; D gene unclear. V lost 6 bases and J lost 4, with 13 bases in between. The CDR3 covers 14 residues. Germline loops: CDR1 ENHRY, CDR2 SYGVKD. The CDR3 loop reads CAISSGGAGNTIYF. For the CDR3, the DNA is TGTGCCATCAGCAGCGGAGGTGCGGGAAACACCATATATTTT.

The V call is TRBV6-1, the J call TRBJ1-2; D gene ambiguous. Germline assignment: CDR1 MNHNS and CDR2 SASEGT. V was clipped by 0 bases and J by 4 bases, with 12 bases between them. CDR3 length: 15 amino acids. CDR3 protein: CASSEALLGFYGYTF. The CDR3 nucleotides read TGTGCCAGCAGTGAAGCGCTTCTAGGATTCTATGGCTACACCTTC.

A remark on this clone: Different DNA sequences within this sample yield the same CDR3. CDR3 amino acids: CASSRQGNTEAFF. The CDR3 DNA sequence: TGTGCCAGCTCGCGACAGGGAAACACTGAAGCTTTCTTT. This chain joins TRBV18 and TRBJ1-1; TRBD1 matches 7 bases. Germline V gene data show CDR1 as KGHSH and CDR2 as LQKENI. J gave up 2 bases and V 6 bases, and 3 bases lay outside the gene matches. The CDR3 consists of 13 residues. Variable domain in full (rest from reference TRBV18 and TRBJ1-1): NAGVMQNPRHLVRRRGQEARLRCSPMKGHSHVYWYRQLPEEGLKFMVYLQKENIIDESGMPKERFSAEFPKEGPSILRIQQVVRGDSAAYFCASSRQGNTEAFFGQGTRLTVV.